These 23 T cell receptor beta chains originate from one sample sequenced in a study of early T cells in non-severe SARS-CoV-2 infection. TCRdb re-called the 5' RACE reads with MiXCR, one entry per CDR3 protein. Of some 30,000 distinct CDR3 sequences in the sample, about 4.3% were seen once. Sequences were obtained from whole blood. The receptors shown here come from an adult who was a healthcare worker with PCR-confirmed SARS-CoV-2 infection or an uninfected control (not recorded which).

The chain links TRBV4-1 to TRBJ2-6; unclear D gene. Germline loops: CDR1 MGHRA, CDR2 YSYEKL. The CDR3 runs to 21 residues. The V end was cut by 0 bases, the J end by 0 bases, with 21 bases between. The CDR3 is CASSQEGLLRQRSSGANVLTF. CDR3 DNA sequence: TGCGCCAGCAGCCAAGAGGGTTTATTGAGGCAGCGCTCCTCTGGGGCCAACGTCCTGACTTTC.

The rearrangement links TRBV28 to TRBJ2-3, with a possible D match to TRBD2 (6 bases). This CDR3 is 16 amino acids long. V lost 3 bases and J lost 1, with 14 bases in between. CDR1 and CDR2 from the germline V gene are MDHEN and SYDVKM. CDR3 sequence: CASSLPRGYGTDTQYF. The CDR3 DNA reads as TGTGCCAGCAGTTTGCCACGGGGGTACGGCACAGATACGCAGTATTTT.

This clonotype was detected ten times or more. This chain links TRBV20-1 with TRBJ1-5, with 8 positions matching TRBD1. The germline CDR1 and CDR2 sequences are DFQATT and SNEGSKA (reference sequence). Trimming removed 3 bases from V and 2 bases from J; junction bases left unmatched: 3. The CDR3 consists of 14 residues. The CDR3 bases are TGCAGTGCTAGCAGGGGGCGCGGCAATCAGCCCCAGCATTTT. It codes for CSASRGRGNQPQHF.

Ten or more counts support this clonotype. V and J are TRBV10-3 and TRBJ2-3, with unresolved D. The CDR3 spans 13 residues. Germline assignment: CDR1 ENHRY and CDR2 SYGVKD. Trimming removed 4 bases from V and 1 base from J, with 6 bases in between. The CDR3 spells CAISVPGTDTQYF. The CDR3 DNA sequence: TGTGCCATCAGTGTGCCCGGCACAGATACGCAGTATTTT.

This clonotype came up many times. The gene calls are TRBV30 and TRBJ1-1, with D unclear. The V gene's germline CDR1 is GTSNPN and CDR2 SVGIG (reference sequence). The CDR3 runs to 12 residues. Trimming cost V 4 bases and J 1 base, with 7 bases left between them. Written as DNA, the CDR3 is TGTGCCTGGAACGATGGGAACACTGAAGCTTTCTTT. Its translation is CAWNDGNTEAFF.

This clonotype was detected ten times or more. The chain uses TRBV3-1 and TRBJ2-7; D possibly corresponds to TRBD2 (5 bases). CDR1 is LGHDT, CDR2 YNNKEL, per germline (reference sequence). CDR3 size: 13 residues. Trimming took 3 bases from V and 6 from J, leaving 12 bases between them. CDR3 nucleotide sequence: TGTGCCAGCAGCCATGGACTCTCCATCGAGCAGTACTTC. It translates to CASSHGLSIEQYF.

This clonotype was counted ten times or more. The V gene is TRBV7-9, the J gene TRBJ2-5; the match to TRBD2 covers 9 bases. CDR1 is SEHNR and CDR2 is FQNEAQ in the germline V gene (reference sequence). CDR3 size: 15 residues. V lost 1 base and J lost 4; bases outside the gene matches: 4. The CDR3 DNA reads TGTGCCAGCAGCTTAGGCGGACTAGCGCGAGAGACCCAGTACTTC. Its protein product is CASSLGGLARETQYF.

The rearrangement links TRBV5-1 to TRBJ2-1; 8 bases match TRBD1. The CDR3 covers 14 residues. Per the germline V gene, CDR1 is SGHRS and CDR2 is YFSETQ. V trimming: 3 bases; J trimming: 6 bases; junction bases outside the gene matches: 5. The CDR3 bases are TGCGCCAGCAGCTCCTTCAGGGGGCTCAATGAGCAGTTCTTC. This translates into CASSSFRGLNEQFF.

This clonotype has a handful of counts. Since a much larger clone is just one base distant, this may be a read error. The rearrangement links TRBV7-6 to TRBJ2-3; unclear D gene. V was trimmed by 0 bases and J by 4 bases, leaving 2 bases between them. The CDR3 is made up of 12 amino acids. CDR1 and CDR2 from the germline V gene are SGHVS and FNYEAQ. CDR3 coding DNA: TGTGCCAGCAGCTTAGCGGCAGATACGCAGTATTTT. Amino acid sequence: CASSLAADTQYF.

This clonotype was found many times. The genes are TRBV21-1 and TRBJ2-7; TRBD1 reflects the table's D call only, with no check against the DNA. TRBV21-1 counts as a pseudogene. The CDR3 is 16 amino acids. CDR3 region: CASSKEGGQGTYEQYF. DNA for the CDR3: TGTGCCAGCAGCAAAGAAGGGGGACAGGGGACCTACGAGCAGTACTTC.

This clonotype was detected ten times or more. The V call is TRBV9, the J call TRBJ2-3; 10 bases fit TRBD2. J gave up 3 bases and V 3 bases, and 7 bases lay outside the gene matches. CDR1 SGDLS and CDR2 YYNGEE come from the germline V gene. The CDR3 extends over 16 amino acids. The CDR3 bases are TGTGCCAGCAGCGCTAGCGGGGGCGACTCGACAGATACGCAGTATTTT. Translating gives CASSASGGDSTDTQYF.

This clonotype came up once. A read error is possible here, since a much larger clone lies one base away. The rearrangement uses TRBV12-3 or TRBV12-4 and TRBJ2-3, with D tentatively TRBD1 (5 bases). The CDR3 runs 12 residues. V was cut by 8 bases and J by 8 bases, with 14 bases left in between. CDR3 protein: CASWTSRATQYF. The CDR3 nucleotides read TGTGCCAGCTGGACAAGCAGGGCTACGCAGTATTTT.

This clonotype has at least ten counts. J is TRBJ2-4 and V is TRBV6-6, with D maybe TRBD1 (5 bases). Trimming took 0 bases from V and 3 from J, leaving 15 bases between them. This CDR3 contains 17 residues. The germline V gene has CDR1 MNHNY and CDR2 SVGAGI (reference sequence). The CDR3 region is CASSYSFRDRSKNIQYF. CDR3 nucleotide sequence: TGTGCCAGCAGTTACTCGTTCAGGGATAGAAGCAAAAACATTCAGTACTTC.

J is TRBJ1-5 and V is TRBV7-2; D may be TRBD1 (6 bases). This CDR3 has 15 residues. Germline V gene sequence: CDR1 SGHTA, CDR2 FQGNSA. V was clipped by 5 bases and J by 0 bases, with 11 bases between them. The CDR3 nucleotides are TGTGCCAGCAGCGAACAGGGCAATAGCAATCAGCCCCAGCATTTT. Translating it yields CASSEQGNSNQPQHF.

This clonotype was counted between two and nine times. V and J are TRBV20-1 and TRBJ2-7; D remains unclear. Germline assignment: CDR1 DFQATT and CDR2 SNEGSKA (reference sequence). The CDR3 length is 13 residues. V was pared by 1 base and J by 2 bases, with 9 bases between. CDR3 DNA sequence: TGCAGTGCTAGAGCCCTAGACGCCTACGAGCAGTACTTC. This gives the protein CSARALDAYEQYF.

This clonotype was seen ten or more times. The chain couples TRBV15 to TRBJ1-1; D not certain. V was pared by 0 bases and J by 8 bases, with 16 bases between. This CDR3 is 15 amino acids long. Germline-derived CDR1 and CDR2 are LNHNV and YYDKDF (reference sequence). The CDR3 nucleotides are TGTGCCACCAGCAGAGATAGGGCATCTCAAGGGGAAGCTTTCTTT. Translating it yields CATSRDRASQGEAFF.

The chain carries TRBV5-6 and TRBJ1-5, with TRBD1 matching 9 bases. This CDR3 is built from 14 residues. Germline CDR1 reads SGHDT; CDR2 reads YYEEEE. V was pared by 2 bases and J by 7 bases, with 4 bases of the junction left unmatched. In DNA form, the CDR3 reads TGTGCCAGCAGCTTACAGGGGGCACGGCAGCCCCAGCATTTT. Protein: CASSLQGARQPQHF.

This chain uses TRBV7-9 with TRBJ2-3; tentative D call: TRBD1 (6 bases). The V end was cut by 4 bases, the J end by 0 bases, with 8 bases between. From germline, CDR1 is SEHNR and CDR2 FQNEAQ (reference sequence). The CDR3 length is 14 residues. CDR3 residues: CASSSGTSTDTQYF. CDR3 nucleotide sequence: TGTGCCAGCAGCTCCGGGACAAGCACAGATACGCAGTATTTT.

This clonotype was detected many times. The gene calls are TRBV4-1 and TRBJ2-5; D is tentatively TRBD1 or TRBD2 (5 bases each). Per the germline V gene, CDR1 is MGHRA and CDR2 is YSYEKL. CDR3 length: 16 residues. The ends were cut back, 2 bases at V and 2 bases at J, with 15 bases in the middle. The CDR3 nucleotides read TGCGCCAGCAGCCAACTTCTCCGGGGCCAACAAGAGACCCAGTACTTC. It translates to CASSQLLRGQQETQYF.

This clonotype was counted ten times or more. CDR3 in amino acids: CASSRDRGNTEAFF. As DNA, the CDR3 is TGTGCCAGCTCGCGGGACAGGGGGAACACTGAAGCTTTCTTT. This chain joins TRBV18 and TRBJ1-1; 10 nucleotides match TRBD1. Unmatched junction bases numbered 2, after V lost 6 bases and J lost 1 base. Germline V gene data show CDR1 as KGHSH and CDR2 as LQKENI. The CDR3 runs 14 residues.

This clonotype has just a few counts. The V gene is TRBV19, the J gene TRBJ2-3; TRBD2 agrees at 12 bases. CDR1 is LNHDA, CDR2 SQIVND, per germline (reference sequence). The V and J ends lost 8 bases and 2 bases, in that order; junction bases with no gene match: 2. This CDR3 spans 14 amino acids. CDR3 nucleotide sequence: TGTGCCAGTCGGACTAGCGGGAACACAGATACGCAGTATTTT. Translating it yields CASRTSGNTDTQYF. The complete variable domain, with remaining parts taken from reference TRBV19 and TRBJ2-3, reads DGGITQSPKYLFRKEGQNVTLSCEQNLNHDAMYWYRQDPGQGLRLIYYSQIVNDFQKGDIAEGYSVSREKKESFPLTVTSAQKNPTAFYLCASRTSGNTDTQYFGPGTRLTVL.

This clonotype appeared a few times. The chain carries TRBV5-1 and TRBJ2-1; 13 bases are shared with TRBD2. CDR3 length: 14 residues. Germline V lookup: CDR1 SGHRS, CDR2 YFSETQ. J was trimmed by 9 bases and V by 5 bases; bases with no gene match: 5. The CDR3: CASRRLAGGGEQFF. The CDR3 DNA reads as TGCGCCAGCAGGAGACTAGCGGGGGGCGGTGAGCAGTTCTTC.

The chain couples TRBV24-1 to TRBJ2-3; 14 nucleotides align to TRBD2. Germline lookup yields CDR1 KGHDR and CDR2 SFDVKD. Trimming at V came to 3 bases and at J to 6 bases, leaving 10 bases not matched to a gene. This CDR3 is 18 amino acids long. The CDR3 bases are TGTGCCACCAGTGATCGGACTAGCGGGGGGCAAGAAGTGGATACGCAGTATTTT. Encoded protein: CATSDRTSGGQEVDTQYF.